This is a list of T cell receptor beta chains from one sample in a study of cytomegalovirus exposure and HLA in healthy donors. Repertoires were generated with immunoSEQ multiplex PCR, while TCRdb's copy carries only in-frame clones and drops some. This table has around 190,000 clones, roughly 9.5% appearing once. Sequencing input: PBMCs. The receptors were gathered from a woman in her twenties or thirties in good health and CMV-seropositive. The CDR3 runs from the conserved cysteine through the conserved F or W. The order of the fields is clone size, D gene, J gene, V gene, CDR3 length, CDR3 DNA, CDR3 protein. A D gene is named only where the DNA matches it firmly. Part of the rows lack a size; the others show once, few, many or a class for expanded clones.

- | TRBD2 | TRBJ2-7 | TRBV11-2 | 17 | TGTGCCAGCAGCTTAGACCGCCTAGCGGGGGGCTCCTACGAGCAGTACTTC | CASSLDRLAGGSYEQYF
- | - | TRBJ2-1 | TRBV14 | 15 | TGTGCCAGCAGCCAAGATTGGCGGCCCTACAATGAGCAGTTCTTC | CASSQDWRPYNEQFF
- | TRBD1 | TRBJ1-1 | TRBV27 | 14 | TGTGCCAGCAGTCCCAAGCCGGACAGGGGCAAAGCTTTCTTT | CASSPKPDRGKAFF
- | - | TRBJ2-3 | TRBV27 | 15 | TGTGCCAGCAGCAGCCTAGCGATCTCGCCAGATACGCAGTATTTT | CASSSLAISPDTQYF
- | - | TRBJ1-2 | TRBV14 | 13 | TGTGCCAGCAGCCCGATCATGGCCTATGGCTACACCTTC | CASSPIMAYGYTF
- | - | TRBJ1-2 | TRBV7-2 | 14 | TGTGCCAGCAGCCCAGAGGCAGTTCCTTATGGCTACACCTTC | CASSPEAVPYGYTF
- | TRBD2 | TRBJ2-3 | TRBV6-5 | 16 | TGTGCCAGCAGTTACTCGTCAGCGGGAGTTGCAGATACGCAGTATTTT | CASSYSSAGVADTQYF
- | TRBD1 | TRBJ1-1 | TRBV6-1 | 16 | TGTGCCAGCAGTGATAGACAGGGCAGGTTGAACACTGAAGCTTTCTTT | CASSDRQGRLNTEAFF
few | TRBD2 | TRBJ2-1 | TRBV11-2 | 15 | TGTGCCAGCTCCTGGGGAGTCGGGAGGACTGATGAGCAGTTCTTC | CASSWGVGRTDEQFF
few | - | TRBJ2-1 | TRBV9 | 13 | TGTGCCAGCAGCGTATCACACTACCGTGAGCAGTTCTTC | CASSVSHYREQFF
few | TRBD2 | TRBJ2-1 | TRBV9 | 15 | TGTGCCAGCAGCTTACTAGCGGGAGGCCGGGATGAGCAGTTCTTC | CASSLLAGGRDEQFF
- | TRBD1 | TRBJ1-5 | TRBV6-5 | 15 | TGTGCCAGCTGTATCGGGACAGATAGCAATCAGCCCCAGCATTTT | CASCIGTDSNQPQHF
few | TRBD2 | TRBJ2-7 | TRBV30 | 14 | TGTGCCTGGAGTCGTCGCGGGAGGTCCTACGAGCAGTACTTC | CAWSRRGRSYEQYF
- | TRBD1 | TRBJ1-5 | TRBV5-6 | 15 | TGTGCCAGCAGCTTCTGGACAGGAGTTAATCAGCCCCAGCATTTT | CASSFWTGVNQPQHF
few | TRBD1 | TRBJ2-7 | TRBV5-1 | 15 | TGCGCCAGCAATAACAGGGGGCGCAGCGGCGTCGAGCAGTACTTC | CASNNRGRSGVEQYF
- | - | TRBJ1-3 | TRBV2 | 14 | TGTGCCAGCACCCCTCTACGCTCTGGAAACACCATATATTTT | CASTPLRSGNTIYF
- | - | TRBJ2-7 | TRBV5-5 | 12 | TGTGCCAGCAGCTTCTATAACTACGAGCAGTACTTC | CASSFYNYEQYF
- | - | TRBJ2-5 | TRBV5-5 | 14 | TGTGCCAGCAGCTTGGCGACAGGCAAAGAGACCCAGTACTTC | CASSLATGKETQYF
- | - | TRBJ2-7 | TRBV11-2 | 15 | TGTGCCAGCAGCTTAGCCCCGGGTAGGAACTACGAGCAGTACTTC | CASSLAPGRNYEQYF
few | - | TRBJ2-1 | TRBV5-6 | 15 | TGTGCCAGCAGCTTTGGAGTAAGCTCCTACAATGAGCAGTTCTTC | CASSFGVSSYNEQFF
few | - | TRBJ2-2 | TRBV4-2 | 14 | TGTGCCAGCAGCCAAGAGTGGGGGGCCGGGGAGCTGTTTTTT | CASSQEWGAGELFF
few | - | TRBJ2-2 | TRBV29-1 | 17 | TGCAGCGTACACACGACAACAGGTTTTCCTGGCACCGGGGAGCTGTTTTTT | CSVHTTTGFPGTGELFF
few | TRBD1 | TRBJ1-1 | TRBV7-9 | 16 | TGTGCCAGCAGCCAGCCCGGGACAGGGGGCATGGAAAGAGCTTTCTTT | CASSQPGTGGMERAFF
- | - | TRBJ2-3 | TRBV5-5 | 14 | TGTGCCAGCAGCTTTCGTATAAGCACAGATACGCAGTATTTT | CASSFRISTDTQYF
few | - | TRBJ1-4 | TRBV7-9 | 14 | TGTGCCAGCGTCGCCATACAGGGTAATGAAAAACTGTTTTTT | CASVAIQGNEKLFF
few | - | TRBJ1-2 | TRBV7-2 | 15 | TGTGCCAGCAGCTTAGGGTTCGGGACTTCATATGGCTACACCTTC | CASSLGFGTSYGYTF
few | TRBD2 | TRBJ2-1 | TRBV4-2 | 16 | TGTGCCAGCGGGGGAGAAGCGGGAGGAGCCTACAATGAGCAGTTCTTC | CASGGEAGGAYNEQFF
few | - | TRBJ2-7 | TRBV9 | 14 | TGTGCCAGCAGCGTAGGGGGGGACAGTTACGAGCAGTACTTC | CASSVGGDSYEQYF
few | TRBD2 | TRBJ2-7 | TRBV13 | 17 | TGTGCCAGCAGCTTAGGAACCGGACTAGCGGACTTCTACGAGCAGTACTTC | CASSLGTGLADFYEQYF
few | TRBD2 | TRBJ2-1 | TRBV5-1 | 14 | TGCGCCAGCAGCTTTAGCGGGAGTGTGAATGAGCAGTTCTTC | CASSFSGSVNEQFF